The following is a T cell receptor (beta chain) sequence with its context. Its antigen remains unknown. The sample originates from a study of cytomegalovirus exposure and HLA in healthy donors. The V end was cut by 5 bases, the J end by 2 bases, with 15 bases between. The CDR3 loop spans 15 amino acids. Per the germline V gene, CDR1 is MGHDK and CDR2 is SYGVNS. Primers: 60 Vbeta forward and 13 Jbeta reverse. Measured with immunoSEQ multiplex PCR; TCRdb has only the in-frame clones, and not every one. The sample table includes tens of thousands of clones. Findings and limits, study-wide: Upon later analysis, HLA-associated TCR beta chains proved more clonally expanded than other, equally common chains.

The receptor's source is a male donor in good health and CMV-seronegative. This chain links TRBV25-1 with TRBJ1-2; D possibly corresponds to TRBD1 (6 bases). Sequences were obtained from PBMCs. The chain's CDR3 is CASSPRVGANYGYTF. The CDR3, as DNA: TGTGCCAGCAGTCCCCGAGTGGGGGCGAACTATGGCTACACCTTC.